A single sample gave rise to the 27 T cell receptor beta chains below, sequenced in a study of technical replicates of blood from four donors. Repertoires were generated with immunoSEQ multiplex PCR, while TCRdb's copy carries only in-frame clones and drops some. The sample includes about 69,000 clones, roughly 88% of them seen just once. Sequenced: PBMCs. These receptors originate from a human donor in good health. Some clones in this sample may be carry-over from other donors' samples.

This clone was seen a handful of times. CDR3 in DNA: TGTGCCAGTAGTCCCCCAGGGGGCGCTGTATACGAGCAGTACTTC. Encoded protein: CASSPPGGAVYEQYF. The rearrangement joins TRBV19 to TRBJ2-7, with 8 nucleotides matching TRBD1. Looked up from germline, CDR1 is LNHDA and CDR2 is SQIVND (reference sequence). This CDR3 spans 15 amino acids. V trimming: 5 bases; J trimming: 4 bases; junction bases outside the gene matches: 10.

The table lists this clone with a count of one. The chain couples TRBV5-5 to TRBJ2-2; 12 bases are shared with TRBD1. CDR3 length equals 15 residues. The V gene's germline CDR1 is SGHKS and CDR2 YYEKEE (reference sequence). J gave up 7 bases and V 4 bases, and 5 bases lay outside the gene matches. CDR3 protein: CASSPGTGGFGELFF. The DNA for the CDR3 is TGTGCCAGCAGCCCCGGGACAGGGGGCTTCGGGGAGCTGTTTTTT.

The V call is TRBV7-3, the J call TRBJ2-3, with D tentatively TRBD1 (5 bases). CDR1 is SGHTA and CDR2 is FQGTGA in the germline V gene. CDR3 length: 15 amino acids. Trimming shortened V by 5 bases and J by 1 base, and 13 bases separated the two germline ends. The CDR3 nucleotides read TGTGCCAGCAGCGAAAACAGGCCGGGCACAGATACGCAGTATTTT. This codes for CASSENRPGTDTQYF.

The rearrangement uses TRBV12-5 and TRBJ2-1; 9 positions match TRBD2. V was clipped by 9 bases and J by 3 bases; unmatched bases: 6. CDR1 and CDR2 (germline): LGHNT, FRNRAP. The CDR3 is 14 residues long. The CDR3 loop is CASLAGGNYNEQFF. In DNA form, the CDR3 reads TGTGCTAGCCTCGCGGGGGGGAACTACAATGAGCAGTTCTTC.

The gene calls are TRBV29-1 and TRBJ1-2; the match to TRBD1 covers 9 bases. Germline CDR1 is SQVTM and CDR2 is ANQGSEA. The CDR3 spans 12 residues. The junction had 6 bases not matched to a gene; V was cut back by 7 bases and J by 6 bases. This CDR3 is CSGLQGAHGYTF. In DNA, the CDR3 is TGCAGCGGCCTACAGGGGGCTCATGGCTACACCTTC.

The V and J genes are TRBV14 and TRBJ1-6; 7 bases are a match to TRBD1. The V segment lost 4 bases and the J segment 7 bases; nucleotides outside the gene matches: 10. Germline V gene lookup returns CDR1 SGHDN and CDR2 FVKESK. The CDR3 loop spans 16 amino acids. Written as DNA, the CDR3 is TGTGCCAGCAGCCCGTACACCGGGACAGCAAATTCACCCCTCCACTTT. Translation: CASSPYTGTANSPLHF. Full variable domain (remainder filled in from reference TRBV14 and TRBJ1-6): EAGVTQFPSHSVIEKGQTVTLRCDPISGHDNLYWYRRVMGKEIKFLLHFVKESKQDESGMPNNRFLAERTGGTYSTLKVQPAELEDSGVYFCASSPYTGTANSPLHFGNGTRLTVT.

V and J are TRBV6-1 and TRBJ1-1; D might be TRBD1 (6 bases). This CDR3 has 13 amino acids. V was shortened by 6 bases and J by 5 bases, with 13 bases between the two germline ends. Germline V CDR1 and CDR2: MNHNS, SASEGT. CDR3 nucleotides: TGTGCCAGCAGCACCCAACAGGGAACTGAAGCTTTCTTT. Translated, it gives CASSTQQGTEAFF.

J is TRBJ2-1 and V is TRBV6-5, with D hard to call. V was trimmed by 6 bases and J by 8 bases, leaving 8 bases between them. The CDR3 length is 11 residues. Germline values: CDR1 MNHEY, CDR2 SVGAGI. CDR3 DNA: TGTGCCAGCAGCGCCCGGGATGAGCAGTTCTTC. It encodes CASSARDEQFF.

J is TRBJ2-1 and V is TRBV19; 11 bases fit TRBD2. Germline V gene data show CDR1 as LNHDA and CDR2 as SQIVND (reference sequence). The CDR3 runs 20 residues. V was pared by 3 bases and J by 6 bases, with 19 bases of the junction left unmatched. In DNA, the CDR3 is TGTGCCAGTAGTATCAGGTCGGTGGTAGCGGGAGGGAATTGGCCCAATGAGCAGTTCTTC. It translates to CASSIRSVVAGGNWPNEQFF. Using reference TRBV19 and TRBJ2-1 for the parts outside the CDR3, the full variable domain is DGGITQSPKYLFRKEGQNVTLSCEQNLNHDAMYWYRQDPGQGLRLIYYSQIVNDFQKGDIAEGYSVSREKKESFPLTVTSAQKNPTAFYLCASSIRSVVAGGNWPNEQFFGPGTRLTVL.

CDR3 in DNA: TGTGCCAGCTCTTCGGGGATTTCGGACGAGCAGTACTTC. Translated, it gives CASSSGISDEQYF. V and J are TRBV18 and TRBJ2-7; perhaps TRBD2 as D (5 bases). The germline V gene has CDR1 KGHSH and CDR2 LQKENI. Between the trimmed V and J ends, which lost 6 bases and 5 bases, there was a span of 14 bases. This CDR3 has 13 residues.

The chain links TRBV19 to TRBJ2-7, with TRBD1 matching 10 bases. Germline CDR1 and CDR2: LNHDA and SQIVND (reference sequence). With V trimmed by 5 bases and J by 5 bases, 12 bases remained unmatched. CDR3 size: 16 residues. CDR3 region: CASSVGPGTGVNEQYF. Written as DNA, the CDR3 is TGTGCCAGTAGTGTAGGGCCTGGGACAGGGGTGAACGAGCAGTACTTC. The entire variable domain, with the rest obtained from reference TRBV19 and TRBJ2-7, is as follows: DGGITQSPKYLFRKEGQNVTLSCEQNLNHDAMYWYRQDPGQGLRLIYYSQIVNDFQKGDIAEGYSVSREKKESFPLTVTSAQKNPTAFYLCASSVGPGTGVNEQYFGPGTRLTVT.

J is TRBJ1-3 and V is TRBV5-4, with D maybe TRBD1 (6 bases). With 6 bases removed from V and 0 bases from J, the gap between germline ends came to 13 bases. The germline V gene encodes CDR1 SGHNT and CDR2 YYREEE (reference sequence). This CDR3 is built from 15 residues. CDR3 nucleotide sequence: TGTGCCAGCAAAGGGGGGGGTGTCTCTGGAAACACCATATATTTT. Translating gives CASKGGGVSGNTIYF.

V usage is TRBV7-2 and J usage is TRBJ2-3, with 9 bases aligning to TRBD1. V lost 5 bases, J lost 8 bases, and 23 bases stayed unmatched. The germline gives CDR1 SGHTA, CDR2 FQGNSA. The CDR3 length is 19 residues. The CDR3 is CASSPAGTGSGLRFGTQYF. The CDR3 coding sequence is TGTGCCAGCAGCCCAGCCGGGACAGGGAGTGGACTTCGATTTGGTACGCAGTATTTT. The full variable domain, its missing parts supplied by reference TRBV7-2 and TRBJ2-3, is GAGVSQSPSNKVTEKGKDVELRCDPISGHTALYWYRQSLGQGLEFLIYFQGNSAPDKSGLPSDRFSAERTGGSVSTLTIQRTQQEDSAVYLCASSPAGTGSGLRFGTQYFGPGTRLTVL.

The V call is TRBV5-1, the J call TRBJ2-7; D might be TRBD1 (6 bases). CDR3 length equals 13 residues. CDR1 is SGHRS and CDR2 is YFSETQ in the germline V gene. The ends were cut back, 3 bases at V and 4 bases at J, with 11 bases in the middle. The chain's CDR3 is CASSYGTSYEQYF. As DNA, the CDR3 is TGCGCCAGCAGCTACGGGACATCGTACGAGCAGTACTTC.

As regards this clone: An end of the junction does not agree with germline; a read error may underlie this. This chain links TRBV7-3 with TRBJ2-1; 8 bases match TRBD1. Germline lookup yields CDR1 SGHTA and CDR2 FQGTGA. The CDR3 has 15 residues. The CDR3 sequence: CASSLTGASDNEQFF. The CDR3 region has the DNA TGTGCCAGCAGCTTGACAGGGGCCTCCGACAATGAGCAGTTCTTC. The full variable domain, in which reference TRBV7-3 and TRBJ2-1 provide the parts outside the CDR3, is GAGVSQTPSNKVTEKGKYVELRCDPISGHTALYWYRQSLGQGPEFLIYFQGTGAADDSGLPNDRFFAVRPEGSVSTLKIQRTERGDSAVYLCASSLTGASDNEQFFGPGTRLTVL.

The J gene is TRBJ2-5, the V gene TRBV7-2; 14 positions match TRBD2. The CDR3 sequence is 16 residues long. After removal of 5 bases from V and 2 bases from J, the junction contained 4 bases not matched to a gene. In germline, CDR1 is SGHTA, CDR2 FQGNSA. The CDR3: CASSPRTSGGQETQYF. The CDR3 nucleotides are TGTGCCAGCAGCCCCCGGACTAGCGGGGGGCAAGAGACCCAGTACTTC.

The chain is built from TRBV7-2 and TRBJ2-5; a weak D match, TRBD1 (6 bases). Between the trimmed V and J ends, which lost 4 bases and 5 bases, there was a span of 17 bases. CDR3 size: 15 residues. Germline CDR1 SGHTA, CDR2 FQGNSA. This chain's CDR3 is CASSSDGTRGETQYF. CDR3 DNA: TGTGCCAGCAGCTCAGACGGCACCAGGGGCGAGACCCAGTACTTC.

The V and J genes are TRBV18 and TRBJ1-2, with 7 bases matching TRBD1. Germline CDR1 and CDR2: KGHSH and LQKENI. CDR3 length equals 15 residues. The V gene end was trimmed by 5 bases and the J gene end by 1 base; junction bases not matched to a gene: 7. CDR3 sequence (DNA): TGTGCCAGCTCAGGCATGACAGGGAATAACTATGGCTACACCTTC. It yields the protein CASSGMTGNNYGYTF. Drawing the rest from reference TRBV18 and TRBJ1-2, the complete variable domain is NAGVMQNPRHLVRRRGQEARLRCSPMKGHSHVYWYRQLPEEGLKFMVYLQKENIIDESGMPKERFSAEFPKEGPSILRIQQVVRGDSAAYFCASSGMTGNNYGYTFGSGTRLTVV.

This clone was recorded only once. The rearrangement joins TRBV6-1 to TRBJ2-7; TRBD2 agrees at 7 bases. CDR3 length equals 15 residues. Germline CDR1 MNHNS, CDR2 SASEGT. Losses at the gene ends were 2 bases for V and 5 bases for J; bases not matched to a gene: 9. This CDR3 is CASSEWGGSGNEQYF. The CDR3 DNA follows: TGTGCCAGCAGTGAATGGGGCGGGAGTGGCAACGAGCAGTACTTC.

The chain links TRBV4-2 to TRBJ1-2, with D possibly TRBD1 on 6 matching bases. The CDR3 length is 15 residues. Germline lookup yields CDR1 LGHNA and CDR2 YNFKEQ. Trimming cost V 0 bases and J 6 bases, with 14 bases left between them. CDR3 amino acids: CASSQERGGSNGYTF. CDR3 DNA sequence: TGTGCCAGCAGCCAAGAACGAGGGGGTTCGAATGGCTACACCTTC.

The genes are TRBV5-1 and TRBJ2-1, with 13 positions matching TRBD2. The CDR3 extends over 15 amino acids. In germline, CDR1 is SGHRS, CDR2 YFSETQ. V lost 7 bases and J lost 5; bases outside the gene matches: 6. The CDR3 region has the DNA TGCGCCAGCGGATTACTAGCGGGGGGGAACAATGAGCAGTTCTTC. Protein sequence: CASGLLAGGNNEQFF.

This chain connects TRBV18 to TRBJ1-1; TRBD1 aligns across 9 bases. The CDR3 consists of 11 residues. J was trimmed by 8 bases and V by 5 bases; bases with no gene match: 0. Germline V lookup: CDR1 KGHSH, CDR2 LQKENI. The chain's CDR3 is CASSDRGEAFF. CDR3 DNA: TGTGCCAGCTCAGACAGGGGGGAAGCTTTCTTT.

The rearrangement joins TRBV6-6 to TRBJ1-2; 8 nucleotides agree with TRBD1. The germline gives CDR1 MNHNY, CDR2 SVGAGI (reference sequence). The junction had 10 bases not matched to a gene; V was cut back by 7 bases and J by 3 bases. The CDR3 covers 15 residues. The CDR3 region has the DNA TGTGCCAGCAAACGACTTGGGACAGGCGACTATGGCTACACCTTC. This sequence encodes CASKRLGTGDYGYTF.

The rearrangement uses TRBV10-3 and TRBJ2-5; D not certain. CDR1 ENHRY and CDR2 SYGVKD come from the germline V gene. The V gene lost 3 bases and the J gene lost 5 bases, with 13 bases spanning the gap. The CDR3 is 14 residues long. CDR3 amino acids: CAISDSDSRETQYF. The CDR3 nucleotides read TGTGCCATCAGTGACTCCGACTCTCGGGAGACCCAGTACTTC.

This rearrangement joins TRBV7-6 to TRBJ2-1, with 12 bases aligning to TRBD2. The J segment lost 7 bases and the V segment lost 1 base, leaving 11 bases of the junction unmatched. The germline gives CDR1 SGHVS, CDR2 FNYEAQ. The CDR3 is 18 residues long. The CDR3 sequence is CASSLEVGATSGGNEQFF. The CDR3 DNA reads as TGTGCCAGCAGCTTAGAGGTCGGAGCGACTAGCGGGGGTAATGAGCAGTTCTTC.

The rearrangement links TRBV6-4 to TRBJ2-1, with 11 positions matching TRBD1. J lost 6 bases, V lost 2 bases, and 0 bases had no gene match. The CDR3 length is 14 residues. Germline loops: CDR1 MRHNA, CDR2 SNTAGT. CDR3 amino acids: CASSDGTGGNEQFF. The CDR3 coding sequence is TGTGCCAGCAGTGACGGGACAGGGGGCAATGAGCAGTTCTTC.

This chain uses TRBV11-2 with TRBJ2-3, with D perhaps matching TRBD2 (5 bases). The CDR3 runs 15 residues. The germline V gene encodes CDR1 SGHAT and CDR2 FQNNGV. Trimming took off 4 bases at V and 1 base at J, with 12 bases between the two ends. The chain's CDR3 is CASSSVSGGTDTQYF. The CDR3 bases are TGTGCCAGCAGCTCCGTCTCCGGGGGCACAGATACGCAGTATTTT.